The present T cell receptor beta chain was sequenced within a study of Ad26.COV2.S vaccination and SARS-CoV-2 variants. As regards this clone: The antigen remains undetermined.

Findings and limits, study-wide: Estimates derived from TCR breadth and depth analyses may have underestimated total T cell responses. It was found that vaccine and placebo recipients had similar non-spike TCR breadth.

V dropped 4 bases and J dropped 10 bases, with 13 bases sitting between them. Germline CDR1 reads LNHDA; CDR2 reads SQIVND (reference sequence). There are 12 residues in the CDR3. Treatment given: some 20 received Ad26.COV2.S at low or high dose, single or two shots; roughly five received placebo; per-sample allocation not given. Samples were taken on day 63 after the first vaccine or placebo injection. This person who donated was an adult of 18-55 years in Boston. Profiled with immunoSEQ multiplex PCR; TCRdb holds only in-frame clones, not every one. The top ten clones hold 9% to 15% of a sample with about 430,000 clones, about 93% of them seen once.

The gene calls are TRBV19 and TRBJ1-1; no definite D call. Sequenced material: peripheral blood, taken in a trial of Ad26.COV2.S vaccine versus placebo. The sequence was obtained from a person between 18 and 65 years old who received the Ad26.COV2.S COVID-19 vaccine or a placebo. CDR3 loop: CASSSTANRAFF. The CDR3 region has the DNA TGTGCCAGTAGTAGTACCGCCAACCGAGCTTTCTTT.